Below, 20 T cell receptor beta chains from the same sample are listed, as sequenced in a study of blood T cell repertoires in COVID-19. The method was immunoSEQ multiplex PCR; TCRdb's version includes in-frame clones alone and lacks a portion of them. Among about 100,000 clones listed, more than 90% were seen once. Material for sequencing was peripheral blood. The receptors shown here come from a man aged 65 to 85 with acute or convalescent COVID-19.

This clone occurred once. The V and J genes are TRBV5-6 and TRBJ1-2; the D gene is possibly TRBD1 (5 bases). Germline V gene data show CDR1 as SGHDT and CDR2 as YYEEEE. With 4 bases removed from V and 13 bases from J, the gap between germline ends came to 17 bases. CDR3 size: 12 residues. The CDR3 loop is CASSIGTQVGTF. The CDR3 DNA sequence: TGTGCCAGCAGCATCGGGACTCAAGTGGGCACCTTC. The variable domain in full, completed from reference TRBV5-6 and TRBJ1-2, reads DAGVTQSPTHLIKTRGQQVTLRCSPKSGHDTVSWYQQALGQGPQFIFQYYEEEERQRGNFPDRFSGHQFPNYSSELNVNALLLGDSALYLCASSIGTQVGTFGSGTRLTVV.

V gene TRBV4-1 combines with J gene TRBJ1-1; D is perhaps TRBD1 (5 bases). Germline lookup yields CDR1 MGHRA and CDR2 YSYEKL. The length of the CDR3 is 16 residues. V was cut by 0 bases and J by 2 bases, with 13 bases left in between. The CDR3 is CASSQDHPGFNTEAFF. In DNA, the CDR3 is TGCGCCAGCAGCCAAGATCACCCAGGGTTTAACACTGAAGCTTTCTTT.

CDR3 residues: CASSLVAGRGTEAFF. CDR3 nucleotide sequence: TGTGCCAGCAGCTTAGTCGCGGGACGAGGCACTGAAGCTTTCTTT. The chain joins TRBV7-2 to TRBJ1-1; the D gene is possibly TRBD1 (5 bases). V dropped 1 base and J dropped 4 bases, with 13 bases sitting between them. The CDR3 length is 15 residues. Germline-derived CDR1 and CDR2 are SGHTA and FQGNSA.

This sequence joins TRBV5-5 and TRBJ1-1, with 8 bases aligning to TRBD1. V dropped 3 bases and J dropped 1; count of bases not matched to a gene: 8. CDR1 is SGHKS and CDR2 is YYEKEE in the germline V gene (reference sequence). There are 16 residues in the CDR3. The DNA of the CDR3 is TGTGCCAGCAGCTCGGTCACCGGGACAGGGAACACTGAAGCTTTCTTT. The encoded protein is CASSSVTGTGNTEAFF.

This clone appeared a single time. As DNA, the CDR3 is TGTGCCACCAGCAGAGATAAGGCAGGGAACGGCTACACCTTC. Protein product: CATSRDKAGNGYTF. The chain employs TRBV15 and TRBJ1-2; weak D call: TRBD1 (5 bases). Trimming shortened V by 0 bases and J by 8 bases, and 13 bases separated the two germline ends. The CDR3 extends over 14 amino acids. Germline CDR1 and CDR2: LNHNV and YYDKDF (reference sequence).

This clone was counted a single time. This CDR3 reads CATSNMQGMGQPQHF. CDR3 bases: TGTGCCACCAGCAACATGCAGGGTATGGGACAGCCCCAGCATTTT. The chain is built from TRBV15 and TRBJ1-5; D perhaps matches TRBD1 (5 bases). Looked up from germline, CDR1 is LNHNV and CDR2 is YYDKDF (reference sequence). The CDR3 length is 15 residues. V gave up 4 bases and J gave up 7 bases, with 17 bases separating them. The complete variable domain, with remaining parts taken from reference TRBV15 and TRBJ1-5, reads DAMVIQNPRYQVTQFGKPVTLSCSQTLNHNVMYWYQQKSSQAPKLLFHYYDKDFNNEADTPDNFQSRRPNTSFCFLDIRSPGLGDTAMYLCATSNMQGMGQPQHFGDGTRLSIL.

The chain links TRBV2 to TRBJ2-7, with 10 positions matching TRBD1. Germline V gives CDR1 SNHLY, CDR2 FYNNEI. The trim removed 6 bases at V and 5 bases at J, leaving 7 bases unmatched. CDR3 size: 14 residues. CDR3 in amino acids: CASRAGTGAHEQYF. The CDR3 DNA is TGTGCCAGCAGGGCCGGGACAGGGGCCCACGAGCAGTACTTC.

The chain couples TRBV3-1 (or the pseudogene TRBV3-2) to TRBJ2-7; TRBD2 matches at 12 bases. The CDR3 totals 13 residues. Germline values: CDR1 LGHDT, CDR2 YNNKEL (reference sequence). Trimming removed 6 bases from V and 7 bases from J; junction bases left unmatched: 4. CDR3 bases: TGTGCCAGCAGGGCTAGCGGGGGGGAGGAGCAGTACTTC. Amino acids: CASRASGGEEQYF.

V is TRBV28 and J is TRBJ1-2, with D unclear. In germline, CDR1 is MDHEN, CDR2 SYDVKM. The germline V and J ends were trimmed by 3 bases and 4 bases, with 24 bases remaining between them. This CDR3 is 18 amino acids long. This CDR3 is CASSLYPREAVSTYGYTF. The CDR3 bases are TGTGCCAGCAGTTTGTACCCCCGGGAAGCGGTGTCTACCTATGGCTACACCTTC.

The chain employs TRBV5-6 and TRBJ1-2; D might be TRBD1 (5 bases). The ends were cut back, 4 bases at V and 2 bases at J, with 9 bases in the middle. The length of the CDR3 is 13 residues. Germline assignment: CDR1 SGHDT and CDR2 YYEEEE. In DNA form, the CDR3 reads TGTGCCAGCAGCCTACAGGTAAACTATGGCTACACCTTC. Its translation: CASSLQVNYGYTF. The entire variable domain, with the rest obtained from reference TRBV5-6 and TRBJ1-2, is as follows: DAGVTQSPTHLIKTRGQQVTLRCSPKSGHDTVSWYQQALGQGPQFIFQYYEEEERQRGNFPDRFSGHQFPNYSSELNVNALLLGDSALYLCASSLQVNYGYTFGSGTRLTVV.

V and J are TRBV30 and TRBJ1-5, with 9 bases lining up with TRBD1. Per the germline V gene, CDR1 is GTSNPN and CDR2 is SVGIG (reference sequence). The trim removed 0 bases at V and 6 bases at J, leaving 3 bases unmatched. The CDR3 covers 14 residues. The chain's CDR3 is CAWSVNRGPQPQHF. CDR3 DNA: TGTGCCTGGAGTGTAAACAGGGGGCCTCAGCCCCAGCATTTT. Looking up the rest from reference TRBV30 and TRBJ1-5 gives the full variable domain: SQTIHQWPATLVQPVGSPLSLECTVEGTSNPNLYWYRQAAGRGLQLLFYSVGIGQISSEVPQNLSASRPQDRQFILSSKKLLLSDSGFYLCAWSVNRGPQPQHFGDGTRLSIL.

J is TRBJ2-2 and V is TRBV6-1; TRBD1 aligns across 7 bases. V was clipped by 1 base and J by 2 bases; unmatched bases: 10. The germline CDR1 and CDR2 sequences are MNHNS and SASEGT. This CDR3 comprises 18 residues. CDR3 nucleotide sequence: TGTGCCAGCAGTGAAGTACCCGGGACAGAAATTAACACCGGGGAGCTGTTTTTT. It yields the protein CASSEVPGTEINTGELFF.

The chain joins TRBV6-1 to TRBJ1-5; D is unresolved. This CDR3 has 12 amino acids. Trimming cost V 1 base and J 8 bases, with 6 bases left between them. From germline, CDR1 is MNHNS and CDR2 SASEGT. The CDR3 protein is CASSEGLKPQHF. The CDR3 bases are TGTGCCAGCAGTGAAGGACTGAAGCCCCAGCATTTT.

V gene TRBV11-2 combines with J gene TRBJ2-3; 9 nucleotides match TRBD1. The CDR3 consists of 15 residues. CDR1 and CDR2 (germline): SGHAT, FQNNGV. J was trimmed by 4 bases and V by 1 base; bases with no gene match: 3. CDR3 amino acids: CASSLGTGASDTQYF. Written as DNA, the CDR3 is TGTGCCAGCAGCTTAGGGACAGGGGCGTCAGATACGCAGTATTTT.

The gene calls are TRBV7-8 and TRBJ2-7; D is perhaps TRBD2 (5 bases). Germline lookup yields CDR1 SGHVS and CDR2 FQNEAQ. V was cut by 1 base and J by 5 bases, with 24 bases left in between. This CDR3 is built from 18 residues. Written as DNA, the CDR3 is TGTGCCAGCAGCTTAGGGGGTCGGGAATTCGATACTATGGACGAGCAGTACTTC. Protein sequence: CASSLGGREFDTMDEQYF.

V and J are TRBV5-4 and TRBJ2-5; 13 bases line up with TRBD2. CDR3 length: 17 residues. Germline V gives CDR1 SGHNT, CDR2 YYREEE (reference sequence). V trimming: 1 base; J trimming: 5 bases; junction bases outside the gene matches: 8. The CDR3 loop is CASSLPLAGGPRETQYF. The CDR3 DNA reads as TGTGCCAGCAGCTTGCCACTAGCGGGGGGGCCTAGGGAGACCCAGTACTTC.

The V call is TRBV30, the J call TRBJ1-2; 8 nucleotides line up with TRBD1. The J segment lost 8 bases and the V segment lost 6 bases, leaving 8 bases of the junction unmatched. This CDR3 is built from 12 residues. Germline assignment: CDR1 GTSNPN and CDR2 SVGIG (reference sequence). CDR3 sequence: CACPSRDRGYTF. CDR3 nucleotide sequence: TGTGCCTGTCCATCCCGGGACAGGGGCTACACCTTC.

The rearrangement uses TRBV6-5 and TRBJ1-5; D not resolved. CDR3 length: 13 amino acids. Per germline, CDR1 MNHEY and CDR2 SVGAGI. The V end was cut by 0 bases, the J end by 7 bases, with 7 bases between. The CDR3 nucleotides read TGTGCCAGCAGTTACTCAAACAGCCAGCCCCAGCATTTT. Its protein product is CASSYSNSQPQHF.

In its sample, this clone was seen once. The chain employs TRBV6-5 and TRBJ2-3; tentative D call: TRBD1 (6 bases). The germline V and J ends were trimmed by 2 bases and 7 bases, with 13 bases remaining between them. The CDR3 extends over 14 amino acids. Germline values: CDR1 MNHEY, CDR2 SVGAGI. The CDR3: CASSYNRASHTQYF. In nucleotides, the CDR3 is TGTGCCAGCAGTTACAACAGGGCGTCACATACGCAGTATTTT.

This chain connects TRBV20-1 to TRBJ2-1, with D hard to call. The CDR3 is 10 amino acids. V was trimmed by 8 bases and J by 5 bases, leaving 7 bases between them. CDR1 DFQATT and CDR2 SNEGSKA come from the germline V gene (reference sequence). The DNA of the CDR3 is TGCAGTCCCTACGACAATGAGCAGTTCTTC. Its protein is CSPYDNEQFF.